These 5 T cell receptor beta chains were all obtained from the same sample, sequenced in a study of control samples from healthy donors and cancer patients. This table comes from immunoSEQ multiplex PCR, and its TCRdb copy is limited to in-frame clones, with some not included. The sample shows approximately 99,000 clones, around 80% of them seen only once. Sequenced input: blood. These receptors were taken from a man between 18 and 35 years old in good health.

This clone has only a few counts. This chain links TRBV18 with TRBJ1-5; D is unclear. CDR1 and CDR2 (germline): KGHSH, LQKENI. The germline V and J ends were trimmed by 3 bases and 6 bases, with 9 bases remaining between them. CDR3 size: 13 residues. This CDR3 reads CASSPFDTQPQHF. The CDR3 coding sequence is TGTGCCAGCTCACCTTTCGACACTCAGCCCCAGCATTTT.

The rearrangement joins TRBV5-8 to TRBJ2-4; perhaps TRBD1 as D (6 bases). V dropped 0 bases and J dropped 6 bases, with 10 bases sitting between them. Germline V gene data show CDR1 as SGHTS and CDR2 as YDEGEE. CDR3 length: 14 residues. The CDR3 reads CASSLGGLRNIQYF. CDR3 DNA: TGTGCCAGCAGCTTGGGGGGGCTCAGAAACATTCAGTACTTC.

This clone was counted a single time. The rearrangement uses TRBV19 and TRBJ1-5; D not resolved. Germline V CDR1 and CDR2: LNHDA, SQIVND (reference sequence). The V gene lost 3 bases and the J gene lost 3 bases, with 12 bases spanning the gap. CDR3 size: 15 residues. CDR3 DNA sequence: TGTGCCAGTAGTATTGAAGGGTTCATCAATCAGCCCCAGCATTTT. Amino acids: CASSIEGFINQPQHF.

The J gene is TRBJ2-7, the V gene TRBV11-2, with D perhaps matching TRBD1 (6 bases). Trimming cost V 2 bases and J 6 bases, with 11 bases left between them. The CDR3 consists of 13 residues. Germline V gene lookup returns CDR1 SGHAT and CDR2 FQNNGV. The CDR3 DNA reads TGTGCCAGCAGCTTACCAACAGGGTCCGAGCAGTACGTC. Encoded protein: CASSLPTGSEQYV.

The V and J genes are TRBV7-2 and TRBJ1-2, with D possibly TRBD1 on 5 matching bases. Germline CDR1 is SGHTA and CDR2 is FQGNSA. Between the trimmed V and J ends, which lost 5 bases and 10 bases, there was a span of 23 bases. This CDR3 contains 15 residues. CDR3 nucleotides: TGTGCCAGCAGCCCTTACAGCCAAGGGGTGGTCGACTACACCTTC. Residues: CASSPYSQGVVDYTF.